This T cell receptor beta chain derives from a study of blood T cell repertoires in COVID-19. There are 13 residues in the CDR3. V was cut by 2 bases and J by 3 bases, with 8 bases left in between. Method: immunoSEQ multiplex PCR; TCRdb's copy keeps in-frame clones and lacks some. The sample yields a few hundred thousand clones, over 75% seen once. Participants spanned ages about 18 to 90 years and resided in about 24 US areas. Cohort 3 donors counted as recovered after two negative PCRs, clearance, or resolved symptoms. This TCR was recovered from a woman in her twenties or thirties who had recovered from COVID-19. The specimen was PBMCs or T cells enriched from blood (not recorded which). The chain links TRBV12-3 or TRBV12-4 to TRBJ2-7; TRBD1 is a possible D gene (6 bases). CDR3 region: CASSLRDNYEQYF. As DNA, the CDR3 is TGTGCCAGCAGTTTAAGGGACAACTACGAGCAGTACTTC.